The 27 T cell receptor beta chains reported below all come from one sample, sequenced in a study of cytomegalovirus exposure and HLA in healthy donors. 13 Jbeta primers and 60 Vbeta primers were used for the PCR. TCRdb's table, derived via immunoSEQ multiplex PCR, lists solely in-frame clones and lacks some. The data contain around 130,000 clones, 65% to 85% of them singletons. Sample: PBMCs. These receptors were obtained from a woman aged 40 to 50 in good health and CMV-seronegative.

The chain recombines TRBV7-9 with TRBJ2-7, with TRBD2 as a possible D gene (6 bases). Germline CDR1 and CDR2: SEHNR and FQNEAQ (reference sequence). This CDR3 contains 14 residues. V lost 5 bases to trimming and J lost 7 bases, with 18 bases between them. DNA of the CDR3: TGTGCCAGCAGCCTAACACCCGGAGGAGGGGAGCAGTACTTC. Translating gives CASSLTPGGGEQYF.

The V call is TRBV5-1, the J call TRBJ2-4, with a possible D match to TRBD2 (5 bases). CDR3 length: 13 amino acids. V was cut by 4 bases and J by 12 bases, with 17 bases left in between. Germline values: CDR1 SGHRS, CDR2 YFSETQ. CDR3 DNA: TGCGCCAGCAGCCAGGAAGGCAGCGGCAGTCAGTACTTC. Amino acid sequence: CASSQEGSGSQYF.

The chain couples TRBV27 to TRBJ2-3, with D perhaps matching TRBD2 (5 bases). Trimming took 8 bases from V and 0 from J, leaving 18 bases between them. CDR3 size: 16 residues. Looked up from germline, CDR1 is MNHEY and CDR2 is SMNVEV (reference sequence). CDR3 nucleotide sequence: TGTGCCAGCCGGACGGACTTTATTGCTAGCACAGATACGCAGTATTTT. As protein: CASRTDFIASTDTQYF.

The rearrangement links TRBV27 to TRBJ2-7, with a possible D match to TRBD2 (5 bases). V was pared by 7 bases and J by 0 bases, with 13 bases between. This CDR3 spans 14 amino acids. Germline loops: CDR1 MNHEY, CDR2 SMNVEV (reference sequence). For the CDR3, the DNA is TGTGCCAGCAACCTTAGCGCCGCCTCCTACGAGCAGTACTTC. Translated, it gives CASNLSAASYEQYF.

DNA of the CDR3: TGTGCCAGCAGCGTAGGAACAGGGTTGACTGAAGCTTTCTTT. Residues: CASSVGTGLTEAFF. This chain connects TRBV9 to TRBJ1-1, with a tentative D call TRBD1 (6 bases). Germline V gives CDR1 SGDLS, CDR2 YYNGEE. The CDR3 has 14 amino acids. V was trimmed by 0 bases and J by 5 bases, leaving 11 bases between them.

The V call is TRBV7-3, the J call TRBJ2-1; 8 bases align to TRBD2. Germline values: CDR1 SGHTA, CDR2 FQGTGA. V was pared by 5 bases and J by 4 bases, with 10 bases of the junction left unmatched. The CDR3 is made up of 16 amino acids. The CDR3 sequence: CASSPNRGGVYNEQFF. The CDR3 coding sequence is TGTGCCAGCAGCCCAAACCGGGGGGGCGTATACAATGAGCAGTTCTTC. The variable domain in full, completed from reference TRBV7-3 and TRBJ2-1, reads GAGVSQTPSNKVTEKGKYVELRCDPISGHTALYWYRQSLGQGPEFLIYFQGTGAADDSGLPNDRFFAVRPEGSVSTLKIQRTERGDSAVYLCASSPNRGGVYNEQFFGPGTRLTVL.

A few counts support this clone. This chain connects TRBV5-1 to TRBJ2-5; D remains unclear. The germline gives CDR1 SGHRS, CDR2 YFSETQ. The V and J ends lost 0 bases and 2 bases respectively, with 5 bases between them. CDR3 size: 13 residues. CDR3 protein: CASSLGIQETQYF. The CDR3 bases are TGCGCCAGCAGCTTGGGTATTCAAGAGACCCAGTACTTC. The complete variable domain, with remaining parts taken from reference TRBV5-1 and TRBJ2-5, reads KAGVTQTPRYLIKTRGQQVTLSCSPISGHRSVSWYQQTPGQGLQFLFEYFSETQRNKGNFPGRFSGRQFSNSRSEMNVSTLELGDSALYLCASSLGIQETQYFGPGTRLLVL.

For this clone: This sample also contains other DNA sequences that code for the same CDR3. The chain carries TRBV6-6 and TRBJ2-2; D is ambiguous. V was pared by 4 bases and J by 7 bases, with 7 bases between. Germline CDR1 and CDR2: MNHNY and SVGAGI (reference sequence). This CDR3 spans 12 amino acids. The CDR3 nucleotides are TGTGCCAGCAGTTTTAGTAGCGGGGAGCTGTTTTTT. Translated, it gives CASSFSSGELFF.

J is TRBJ2-4 and V is TRBV28; 11 bases are a match to TRBD2. V trimming: 4 bases; J trimming: 3 bases; junction bases outside the gene matches: 8. CDR1 is MDHEN and CDR2 is SYDVKM in the germline V gene. The CDR3 totals 17 residues. The CDR3 coding sequence is TGTGCCAGCAGTTCCCCACTAGCGGGAGTCCGCAAAAACATTCAGTACTTC. It translates to CASSSPLAGVRKNIQYF.

This clone has only a few counts. The chain employs TRBV5-1 and TRBJ2-1; weak D call: TRBD2 (5 bases). The germline gives CDR1 SGHRS, CDR2 YFSETQ. V gave up 0 bases and J gave up 0 bases, with 10 bases separating them. The CDR3 covers 16 residues. The CDR3 DNA is TGCGCCAGCAGCTTGGCCGAGGGAAGCTCCTACAATGAGCAGTTCTTC. It yields the protein CASSLAEGSSYNEQFF.

The chain couples TRBV6-5 to TRBJ1-1; 8 positions agree with TRBD1. The V gene's germline CDR1 is MNHEY and CDR2 SVGAGI. This CDR3 region has 16 residues. V shed 2 bases, J shed 2 bases, and the junction held 7 bases outside the gene matches. This CDR3 is CASSYIWTGINTEAFF. The CDR3 DNA is TGTGCCAGCAGTTACATCTGGACAGGGATTAACACTGAAGCTTTCTTT.

The J gene is TRBJ1-1, the V gene TRBV19; the match to TRBD1 covers 7 bases. The V gene end was trimmed by 6 bases and the J gene end by 4 bases; junction bases not matched to a gene: 8. CDR3 length: 14 amino acids. Germline assignment: CDR1 LNHDA and CDR2 SQIVND (reference sequence). CDR3 sequence (DNA): TGTGCCAGTAGATACGAGGGGGCGGTCACTGAAGCTTTCTTT. The encoded protein is CASRYEGAVTEAFF.

V is TRBV10-3 and J is TRBJ2-7; 11 bases align to TRBD1. Germline-derived CDR1 and CDR2 are ENHRY and SYGVKD. The CDR3 is 14 residues long. J lost 2 bases, V lost 7 bases, and 4 bases had no gene match. The CDR3 sequence is CAITPGQGAYEQYF. CDR3 coding DNA: TGTGCCATCACCCCGGGACAGGGGGCCTACGAGCAGTACTTC.

The gene calls are TRBV18 and TRBJ2-7; D may be TRBD1 (6 bases). Germline lookup yields CDR1 KGHSH and CDR2 LQKENI. The CDR3 spans 13 residues. V was clipped by 4 bases and J by 5 bases, with 12 bases between them. The CDR3 loop is CASSQQGNNEQYF. DNA of the CDR3: TGTGCCAGCTCACAACAGGGTAACAACGAGCAGTACTTC.

V gene TRBV28 combines with J gene TRBJ2-1; TRBD2 matches 7 bases. Germline V lookup: CDR1 MDHEN, CDR2 SYDVKM. V lost 1 base and J lost 0; bases outside the gene matches: 9. This CDR3 has 18 residues. In DNA, the CDR3 is TGTGCCAGCAGTTTATCTCCCCGAGCGGGGAACTCCTACAATGAGCAGTTCTTC. Its protein is CASSLSPRAGNSYNEQFF.

The chain joins TRBV6-5 to TRBJ2-1; 8 bases are shared with TRBD1. The ends lost 8 bases at V and 6 bases at J; junction bases unmatched: 9. Germline-derived CDR1 and CDR2 are MNHEY and SVGAGI. The CDR3 totals 14 residues. Here the CDR3 reads CASLPGQGTNEQFF. CDR3 nucleotides: TGTGCCAGCCTCCCCGGACAGGGTACCAATGAGCAGTTCTTC.

The V gene is TRBV6-7, the J gene TRBJ2-1; TRBD1 is a possible D gene (6 bases). TRBV6-7 is classed as an ORF, of uncertain function. CDR3 length: 16 amino acids. Deletions cut 3 bases from V and 3 bases from J, with 15 bases between. CDR3 sequence reads: CASSYFRGRNYNEQFF. CDR3 nucleotide sequence: TGTGCCAGCAGTTATTTTAGGGGGAGAAACTACAATGAGCAGTTCTTC.

This clone was recorded a few times. V and J are TRBV10-2 and TRBJ2-7, with D perhaps TRBD2 (6 bases). Germline V gives CDR1 WSHSY, CDR2 SAAADI. Trimming pared 2 bases from V and 4 bases from J, leaving 12 bases between. The CDR3 sequence is 14 residues long. Here the CDR3 DNA reads TGCGCCAGCAGTGAGGGAGGGAGAGGTTACGAGCAGTACTTC. This translates into CASSEGGRGYEQYF.

V is TRBV28 and J is TRBJ1-5, with 10 bases matching TRBD1. Germline loops: CDR1 MDHEN, CDR2 SYDVKM. After removal of 3 bases from V and 2 bases from J, the junction contained 13 bases not matched to a gene. There are 19 residues in the CDR3. CDR3 residues: CASSFRGQGTVHRNQPQHF. The DNA of the CDR3 is TGTGCCAGCAGTTTCCGGGGACAGGGGACGGTGCATCGCAATCAGCCCCAGCATTTT.

The chain has TRBV18 and TRBJ2-6, with D perhaps matching TRBD2 (6 bases). Germline loops: CDR1 KGHSH, CDR2 LQKENI. Between the trimmed V and J ends, which lost 0 bases and 8 bases, there was a span of 8 bases. The CDR3 contains 14 residues. The DNA of the CDR3 is TGTGCCAGCTCACCACCTGGGGGGACCAACGTCCTGACTTTC. Its protein product is CASSPPGGTNVLTF.

The chain employs TRBV18 and TRBJ2-1; TRBD2 matches at 8 bases. J was trimmed by 6 bases and V by 3 bases; bases with no gene match: 4. The CDR3 has 14 amino acids. From germline, CDR1 is KGHSH and CDR2 LQKENI. The CDR3 loop reads CASSPLGTSNEQFF. CDR3 DNA sequence: TGTGCCAGCTCACCTTTAGGGACTAGCAATGAGCAGTTCTTC. Full variable domain (rest looked up from reference TRBV18 and TRBJ2-1): NAGVMQNPRHLVRRRGQEARLRCSPMKGHSHVYWYRQLPEEGLKFMVYLQKENIIDESGMPKERFSAEFPKEGPSILRIQQVVRGDSAAYFCASSPLGTSNEQFFGPGTRLTVL.

This sequence joins TRBV27 and TRBJ2-7; 14 bases are a match to TRBD2. From germline, CDR1 is MNHEY and CDR2 SMNVEV (reference sequence). The ends lost 5 bases at V and 6 bases at J; junction bases unmatched: 9. This CDR3 contains 16 residues. The chain's CDR3 is CASSPKGLAGVGEQYF. The CDR3 DNA sequence: TGTGCCAGCAGTCCCAAGGGACTAGCGGGAGTTGGCGAGCAGTACTTC.

The chain uses TRBV28 and TRBJ2-7, with 9 bases lining up with TRBD1. This CDR3 is built from 13 residues. Germline V gives CDR1 MDHEN, CDR2 SYDVKM. The junction had 7 bases not matched to a gene; V was cut back by 7 bases and J by 6 bases. The CDR3 region is CASTGQGQGEQYF. The CDR3 DNA sequence: TGTGCCAGCACGGGACAGGGTCAGGGCGAGCAGTACTTC. The full variable domain, in which reference TRBV28 and TRBJ2-7 provide the parts outside the CDR3, is DVKVTQSSRYLVKRTGEKVFLECVQDMDHENMFWYRQDPGLGLRLIYFSYDVKMKEKGDIPEGYSVSREKKERFSLILESASTNQTSMYLCASTGQGQGEQYFGPGTRLTVT.

This clone was detected a few times. The chain carries TRBV27 and TRBJ1-5; D is perhaps TRBD1 (5 bases). With 1 base removed from V and 4 bases from J, the gap between germline ends came to 11 bases. Germline V gene lookup returns CDR1 MNHEY and CDR2 SMNVEV (reference sequence). This CDR3 is 15 amino acids long. For the CDR3, the DNA is TGTGCCAGCAGTTTATTGGGGAGGGGAAATCAGCCCCAGCATTTT. Protein: CASSLLGRGNQPQHF.

The chain links TRBV10-3 to TRBJ2-7; unclear D gene. Trimming shortened V by 4 bases and J by 3 bases, and 13 bases separated the two germline ends. The CDR3 is 14 residues long. CDR1 and CDR2 (germline): ENHRY, SYGVKD. DNA of the CDR3: TGTGCCATCAGTGGAACATCCGCTAGCTACGAGCAGTACTTC. It is translated as CAISGTSASYEQYF.

This chain joins TRBV5-1 and TRBJ2-5, with 12 positions matching TRBD1. The CDR3 loop spans 17 amino acids. Germline assignment: CDR1 SGHRS and CDR2 YFSETQ. Unmatched junction bases numbered 8, after V lost 0 bases and J lost 5 bases. The chain's CDR3 is CASSLALGQGARETQYF. CDR3 sequence (DNA): TGCGCCAGCAGCTTGGCCCTGGGACAGGGGGCGCGGGAGACCCAGTACTTC.

This clone was observed a handful of times. The rearrangement joins TRBV29-1 to TRBJ1-1; 12 positions agree with TRBD1. Germline CDR1 and CDR2: SQVTM and ANQGSEA. V trimming: 6 bases; J trimming: 8 bases; junction bases outside the gene matches: 13. The length of the CDR3 is 15 residues. CDR3 in amino acids: CSVHIPGQGAREAFF. CDR3 in DNA: TGCAGCGTCCATATTCCGGGACAGGGGGCGCGGGAAGCTTTCTTT.